Included here is one TCR beta chain sequence, with context. Antigen unknown. This CDR3 comprises 15 residues. The germline gives CDR1 SGHTA, CDR2 FQGNSA. V gave up 1 base and J gave up 4 bases; unmatched junction bases: 5. The sample comes from a study of beta chain features in type 1 diabetes. Study conclusions and caveats: Among all four CD4+ subsets, Type 1 diabetes patients had TCRB CDR3s that were moderately but significantly shorter.

The sequenced template was cDNA made from the entire isolated RNA. Clones were read by immunoSEQ multiplex PCR, and TCRdb kept only the in-frame ones, dropping some. The sample consists of hundreds of thousands of clones, over 12% of them appearing once. The chain couples TRBV7-2 to TRBJ1-1, with TRBD1 identical over 8 bases. Sequenced material: naive CD4+ T cells from blood. The origin of this receptor is a man aged 18 to 30 with type 1 diabetes. CDR3 loop: CASSLVAGGITEAFF. CDR3 sequence (DNA): TGTGCCAGCAGCTTAGTTGCAGGGGGCATCACTGAAGCTTTCTTT.